The table lists the clone carrying this T cell receptor (beta chain) with many counts. MiXCR was run by TCRdb on the RT-PCR reads, yielding one entry per CDR3 protein. This table holds over 350,000 distinct CDR3 sequences, 15% to 20% found once. The CDR3 is made up of 12 amino acids. With 3 bases removed from V and 15 bases from J, the gap between germline ends came to 15 bases. These data come from a study of patients and donors after allogeneic stem cell transplantation. Sample: blood, either unsorted or a sorted T cell fraction (not recorded which). This receptor was taken from a human donor who was either an allogeneic HSCT recipient or a stem cell or donor lymphocyte infusion donor (not recorded which). It is not recorded whose cells these are; they may come from a transplant donor. The rearrangement links TRBV12-3 or TRBV12-4 to TRBJ2-1; D is ambiguous. The CDR3 sequence: CASSFRLLSGFF. The CDR3 DNA follows: TGTGCCAGCAGTTTTAGACTCTTAAGTGGGTTCTTC.